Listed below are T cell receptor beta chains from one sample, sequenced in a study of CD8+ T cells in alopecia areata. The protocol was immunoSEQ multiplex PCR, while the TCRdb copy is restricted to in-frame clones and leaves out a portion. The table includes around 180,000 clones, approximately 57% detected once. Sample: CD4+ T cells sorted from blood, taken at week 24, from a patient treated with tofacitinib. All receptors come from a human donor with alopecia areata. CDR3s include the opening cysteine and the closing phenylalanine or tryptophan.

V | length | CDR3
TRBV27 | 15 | CASSLQSATNEKLFF
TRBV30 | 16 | CAWSSGASSGANVLTF
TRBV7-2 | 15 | CASSLRGQINEKLFF
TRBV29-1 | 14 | CSVAKGMATDTQYF
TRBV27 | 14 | CASSFGTTKGTQYF
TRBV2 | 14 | CASSPGTTIYEQYF
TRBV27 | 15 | CASSLSWLRTDTQYF
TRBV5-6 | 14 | CASTQRDRPYEQYF
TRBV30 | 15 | CAWSSGQNHLRGYTF
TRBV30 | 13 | CAWSPGLTYGYTF
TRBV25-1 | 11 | CASSLNTEAFF
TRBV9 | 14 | CASSEGSGANVLTF
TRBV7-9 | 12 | CAEREGTGELFF
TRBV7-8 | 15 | CASSLASGRASGYTF
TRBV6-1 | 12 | CASAPFGDEQFF
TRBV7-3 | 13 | CASSSEANSPLHF
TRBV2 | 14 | CASSVSARTDTQYF
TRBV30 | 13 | CAWSGQGGYEQYF
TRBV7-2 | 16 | CASSSISGQGSYGYTF
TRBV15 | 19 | CATSSGGASGTKGRSEAFF
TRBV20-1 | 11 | CSARGHNEQFF
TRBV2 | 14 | CASSNDRARNEQYF
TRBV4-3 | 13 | CASSQEGSDTQYF
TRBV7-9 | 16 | CASSLVGGRTPYEQYF
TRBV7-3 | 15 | CASSGGVGNTGELFF
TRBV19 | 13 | CASRAKTGDTQYF
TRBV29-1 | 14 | CSVATVGGNQPQHF
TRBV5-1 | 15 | CASSYKTGLNTEAFF
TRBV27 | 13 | CASSFRPTYEQYF
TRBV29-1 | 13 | CSVEDRSTDTQYF
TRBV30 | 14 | CAWSRGGLKNIQYF
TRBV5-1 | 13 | CASSLSRGDGYTF
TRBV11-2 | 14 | CASSSQGLNSPLHF
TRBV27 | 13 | CASSGGSSYGYTF
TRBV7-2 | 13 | CASSLGPGGPQHF
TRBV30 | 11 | CAWSFKETQYF
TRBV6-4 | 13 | CASSDRDNNEQFF
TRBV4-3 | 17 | CASSQDLRNSGANVLTF
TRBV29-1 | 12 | CSVGDTGSPLHF
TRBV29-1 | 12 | CSVEIPRGHYTF
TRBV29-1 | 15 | CSVQVVRQDNSPLHF
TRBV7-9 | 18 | CASNSRDKELATNEKLFF
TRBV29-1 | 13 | CSVEADLNYGYTF
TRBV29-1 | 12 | CSVGERIYGYTF
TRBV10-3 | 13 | CAIRDRGLPRAFF
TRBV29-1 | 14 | CSVTGLAAYNEQFF
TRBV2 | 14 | CASSDRGRVYEQYF
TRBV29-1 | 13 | CSVGEGGGQPQHF
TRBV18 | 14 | CASSLYRDNEKLFF
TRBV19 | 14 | CASRRDKLNTEAFF
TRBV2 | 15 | CASSPGQTMNTEAFF
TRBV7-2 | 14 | CASSLLAGSHEQYF
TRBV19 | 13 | CASSRTGNYGYTF
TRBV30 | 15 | CAWSLRGNSNQPQHF
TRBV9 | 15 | CASSVAQGASGELFF
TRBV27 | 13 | CASRGTGNTEAFF
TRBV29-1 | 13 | CSVGHQGLQTQYF
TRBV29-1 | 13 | CSATPQLNTEAFF
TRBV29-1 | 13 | CSVVAGLNTEAFF
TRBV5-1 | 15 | CASSLGGGANSPLHF